Described below is a single TCR beta chain sequence and its context. The antigen remains unidentified. The data stem from a study of cytomegalovirus exposure and HLA in healthy donors. Findings of the study overall: When the data were analyzed later, several of the most significant clusters appeared to be linked to common viral pathogens.

CDR1 is LNHDA, CDR2 SQIVND, per germline (reference sequence). CDR3 length: 13 residues. Trimming took off 10 bases at V and 4 bases at J, with 14 bases between the two ends. The PCR contained 60 Vbeta and 13 Jbeta primers. Clones were read by immunoSEQ multiplex PCR, and TCRdb kept only the in-frame ones, dropping some. The repertoire has about 110,000 clones, 65% to 80% of them found once; the top ten carry 4% to 5%. The sequenced material came from PBMCs. The V call is TRBV19, the J call TRBJ1-3; maybe TRBD1 (5 bases). This sequence originates from a male donor in good health and CMV-seronegative. This chain's CDR3 is CATAGRAGNTIYF. The CDR3 nucleotides read TGTGCCACAGCGGGGCGGGCCGGAAACACCATATATTTT.